Presented here are 32 T cell receptor beta chains from one specimen sequenced in a study of shared clonotypes between healthy human individuals. Profiled with immunoSEQ multiplex PCR; TCRdb holds only in-frame clones, not every one. Among roughly 2,300,000 clones listed, just under 95% were seen once. The sample consisted of naive CD4+ T cells from PBMCs. Subset meaning: CD45RA+ positively selected. Every receptor here comes from a man aged 18 to 30 in good health. Some clones in this sample may be carry-over from other donors' samples.

The J gene is TRBJ2-2, the V gene TRBV6-6; D could derive from TRBD1 or TRBD2 (7 bases each). Trimming took 8 bases from V and 0 from J, leaving 13 bases between them. This CDR3 is built from 15 residues. The germline V gene encodes CDR1 MNHNY and CDR2 SVGAGI (reference sequence). CDR3 sequence (DNA): TGTGCCAGCGGTTCAGGGGGGGCGAACACCGGGGAGCTGTTTTTT. Translating gives CASGSGGANTGELFF.

Remarks on this clone: The identical CDR3 is also encoded by other nucleotide sequences in the sample. The rearrangement uses TRBV28 and TRBJ2-7, with D uncertain. Germline CDR1 and CDR2: MDHEN and SYDVKM. Trimming took off 2 bases at V and 2 bases at J, with 10 bases between the two ends. This CDR3 has 14 residues. The CDR3 reads CASSLVAGAYEQYF. The CDR3 DNA reads TGTGCCAGCAGTTTAGTAGCAGGAGCCTACGAGCAGTACTTC.

This rearrangement joins TRBV7-7 to TRBJ2-7, with D uncertain. This CDR3 region has 11 residues. Germline V gene sequence: CDR1 SSHAT, CDR2 FNYEAQ (reference sequence). Trimming pared 1 base from V and 7 bases from J, leaving 5 bases between. CDR3 protein: CASSLGPEQYF. The CDR3, as DNA: TGTGCCAGCAGCTTAGGGCCTGAGCAGTACTTC.

V and J are TRBV6-4 and TRBJ2-5; 7 bases are a match to TRBD1. Germline V gene sequence: CDR1 MRHNA, CDR2 SNTAGT. The CDR3 runs to 17 residues. V lost 0 bases, J lost 5 bases, and 12 bases stayed unmatched. Here the CDR3 DNA reads TGTGCCAGCAGTGACTCCCCCGACAAGGGGGCAAGGGAGACCCAGTACTTC. Amino acid sequence: CASSDSPDKGARETQYF.

The rearrangement uses TRBV6-1 and TRBJ2-3; D may be TRBD1 (5 bases). V shed 3 bases and J shed 1 base, with 11 bases lying between them. This CDR3 comprises 15 residues. Germline V CDR1 and CDR2: MNHNS, SASEGT. CDR3 sequence (DNA): TGTGCCAGCAGTGAGGGTGGGGCCGGCACAGATACGCAGTATTTT. Protein: CASSEGGAGTDTQYF.

The V gene is TRBV5-1, the J gene TRBJ2-7; D might be TRBD1 (7 bases). Trimming left V 1 base short and J 1 base short, with 12 bases between. Germline lookup yields CDR1 SGHRS and CDR2 YFSETQ. The CDR3 runs to 15 residues. CDR3 sequence reads: CASSLLQGRSYEQYF. The CDR3 DNA sequence: TGCGCCAGCAGCTTGCTACAGGGGAGGTCCTACGAGCAGTACTTC.

The chain combines TRBV19 with TRBJ2-1; D ambiguous. Trimming stripped 9 bases from V and 3 bases from J, with 12 bases between. The CDR3 length is 13 residues. Germline V CDR1 and CDR2: LNHDA, SQIVND (reference sequence). Written as DNA, the CDR3 is TGTGCCAGCAGGATGGGCCACTACAATGAGCAGTTCTTC. This gives the protein CASRMGHYNEQFF.

V and J are TRBV6-5 and TRBJ2-7; possibly TRBD2 for D (6 bases). V lost 2 bases to trimming and J lost 5 bases, with 16 bases between them. Looked up from germline, CDR1 is MNHEY and CDR2 is SVGAGI. The CDR3 contains 15 residues. CDR3: CASSYTRASDHEQYF. The DNA of the CDR3 is TGTGCCAGCAGTTACACGCGGGCTAGCGACCACGAGCAGTACTTC.

The chain has TRBV2 and TRBJ1-2, with 7 nucleotides matching TRBD1. CDR1 and CDR2 (germline): SNHLY, FYNNEI. V gave up 4 bases and J gave up 4 bases; unmatched junction bases: 6. The CDR3 is made up of 14 amino acids. DNA of the CDR3: TGTGCCAGCAGTGCCGGGACAGAGTCCTATGGCTACACCTTC. Its protein product is CASSAGTESYGYTF.

The J gene is TRBJ1-2, the V gene TRBV20-1; D unclear. Trimming removed 6 bases from V and 2 bases from J, with 7 bases in between. Germline V gene sequence: CDR1 DFQATT, CDR2 SNEGSKA (reference sequence). This CDR3 region has 11 residues. CDR3 nucleotides: TGCAGTGCCCTCATCAACTATGGCTACACCTTC. Amino acids: CSALINYGYTF.

In DNA form, the CDR3 reads TGTGCCAGCAGACAGGGAGTAAACTATGGCTACACCTTC. Translated, it gives CASRQGVNYGYTF. V usage is TRBV6-5 and J usage is TRBJ1-2, with a weak D call TRBD1 (6 bases). The CDR3 is made up of 13 amino acids. V shed 6 bases and J shed 2 bases, with 10 bases lying between them. Germline CDR1 and CDR2: MNHEY and SVGAGI.

This clone was seen only once. V gene TRBV7-3 combines with J gene TRBJ2-5; TRBD1 is a possible D gene (5 bases). CDR1 is SGHTA, CDR2 FQGTGA, per germline. The V end was cut by 8 bases, the J end by 1 base, with 11 bases between. This CDR3 has 13 residues. The CDR3 DNA reads TGTGCCAGCTTAAGTAGGGGCCAAGAGACCCAGTACTTC. Amino acid sequence: CASLSRGQETQYF.

J is TRBJ1-4 and V is TRBV5-4, with 10 bases aligning to TRBD1. The J segment lost 4 bases and the V segment lost 4 bases, leaving 4 bases of the junction unmatched. Germline CDR1 is SGHNT and CDR2 is YYREEE (reference sequence). The CDR3 covers 15 residues. The CDR3 nucleotides are TGTGCCAGCAGCCCGGGGACAGGGGATAATGAAAAACTGTTTTTT. The encoded protein is CASSPGTGDNEKLFF.

V and J are TRBV7-2 and TRBJ1-1; TRBD1 aligns across 7 bases. J was trimmed by 4 bases and V by 5 bases; bases with no gene match: 10. The CDR3 length is 15 residues. Germline loops: CDR1 SGHTA, CDR2 FQGNSA. The chain's CDR3 is CASSTETGWGTEAFF. CDR3 nucleotides: TGTGCCAGCAGCACCGAGACAGGGTGGGGCACTGAAGCTTTCTTT.

CDR3 sequence: CASSPTKGLAKYF. The CDR3, as DNA: TGTGCCAGCAGTCCAACAAAGGGACTAGCGAAATACTTC. This chain joins TRBV27 and TRBJ2-5; 10 nucleotides agree with TRBD2. In germline, CDR1 is MNHEY, CDR2 SMNVEV (reference sequence). CDR3 length equals 13 residues. Trimming at V came to 5 bases and at J to 14 bases, leaving 11 bases not matched to a gene.

J is TRBJ2-5 and V is TRBV5-1; the match to TRBD2 covers 11 bases. Germline CDR1 SGHRS, CDR2 YFSETQ. The CDR3 is 15 amino acids. V shed 4 bases and J 5 bases; nucleotides not matched to a gene: 7. DNA for the CDR3: TGCGCCAGCAGCGAAACTAGCGGGAGTGGGGAGACCCAGTACTTC. Amino acids: CASSETSGSGETQYF.

The V call is TRBV20-1, the J call TRBJ1-2, with a tentative D call TRBD1 (5 bases). V lost 6 bases and J 5 bases, leaving 10 bases between the germline ends. Germline lookup yields CDR1 DFQATT and CDR2 SNEGSKA (reference sequence). The CDR3 spans 11 residues. In DNA, the CDR3 is TGCAGTGCCCTCGAGGGGTATGGCTACACCTTC. Translated: CSALEGYGYTF.

This chain uses TRBV6-1 with TRBJ1-5, with D hard to call. Germline loops: CDR1 MNHNS, CDR2 SASEGT. V dropped 0 bases and J dropped 5 bases, with 8 bases sitting between them. CDR3 size: 14 residues. The CDR3 DNA reads as TGTGCCAGCAGTGAAGCTTGGGAGGATCAGCCCCAGCATTTT. Protein: CASSEAWEDQPQHF.

This sequence joins TRBV7-9 and TRBJ2-1; no clear D gene. CDR3 length: 13 residues. Germline-derived CDR1 and CDR2 are SEHNR and FQNEAQ (reference sequence). V shed 2 bases and J shed 12 bases, with 14 bases lying between them. CDR3 region: CASSLSNAWGQFF. CDR3 DNA sequence: TGTGCCAGCAGCTTATCAAATGCCTGGGGGCAGTTCTTC. The full variable domain, its missing parts supplied by reference TRBV7-9 and TRBJ2-1, is DTGVSQNPRHKITKRGQNVTFRCDPISEHNRLYWYRQTLGQGPEFLTYFQNEAQLEKSRLLSDRFSAERPKGSFSTLEIQRTEQGDSAMYLCASSLSNAWGQFFGPGTRLTVL.

Note on this clone: The identical CDR3 is also encoded by other nucleotide sequences in the sample. This rearrangement joins TRBV5-6 to TRBJ1-1; D perhaps matches TRBD1 (5 bases). Germline assignment: CDR1 SGHDT and CDR2 YYEEEE. With 0 bases removed from V and 5 bases from J, the gap between germline ends came to 8 bases. This CDR3 comprises 13 residues. The CDR3 region has the DNA TGTGCCAGCAGCTTGGGGGGCAGGACTGAAGCTTTCTTT. Its protein is CASSLGGRTEAFF.

V gene TRBV27 combines with J gene TRBJ1-1; no reliable D call. Germline lookup yields CDR1 MNHEY and CDR2 SMNVEV (reference sequence). CDR3 size: 14 residues. Trimming removed 6 bases from V and 0 bases from J, with 11 bases in between. CDR3 nucleotide sequence: TGTGCCAGCAGAAACAATCCTATGAACACTGAAGCTTTCTTT. This codes for CASRNNPMNTEAFF.

This rearrangement joins TRBV28 to TRBJ1-2; D not certain. The CDR3 runs 12 residues. The germline V gene encodes CDR1 MDHEN and CDR2 SYDVKM. Trimming took off 5 bases at V and 2 bases at J, with 6 bases between the two ends. CDR3: CASSPINYGYTF. The CDR3 DNA follows: TGTGCCAGCAGTCCCATCAACTATGGCTACACCTTC.

V gene TRBV10-1 combines with J gene TRBJ1-4; 7 positions match TRBD1. The V gene end was trimmed by 6 bases and the J gene end by 8 bases; junction bases not matched to a gene: 12. The CDR3 is made up of 15 amino acids. Germline CDR1 WNHNN, CDR2 SYGVQD (reference sequence). CDR3 loop: CASSSRTGDGEKLFF. In nucleotides, the CDR3 is TGCGCCAGCAGCTCCCGAACAGGGGATGGGGAAAAACTGTTTTTT.

The chain couples TRBV7-2 to TRBJ2-2, with D perhaps matching TRBD1 (6 bases). Germline loops: CDR1 SGHTA, CDR2 FQGNSA. V was clipped by 5 bases and J by 2 bases, with 15 bases between them. The CDR3 contains 16 residues. The CDR3 DNA reads as TGTGCCAGCAGCGTTGCTGCACAGGGAAACACCGGGGAGCTGTTTTTT. Its translation is CASSVAAQGNTGELFF.

The chain has TRBV5-1 and TRBJ1-2; no reliable D call. Trimming removed 3 bases from V and 5 bases from J, with 11 bases in between. This CDR3 spans 13 amino acids. Germline V CDR1 and CDR2: SGHRS, YFSETQ. As DNA, the CDR3 is TGCGCCAGCAGCTACCCCTCGGGTTATGGCTACACCTTC. The encoded protein is CASSYPSGYGYTF. Based on the CDR3 plus reference TRBV5-1 and TRBJ1-2, the full variable domain is KAGVTQTPRYLIKTRGQQVTLSCSPISGHRSVSWYQQTPGQGLQFLFEYFSETQRNKGNFPGRFSGRQFSNSRSEMNVSTLELGDSALYLCASSYPSGYGYTFGSGTRLTVV.

The V gene is TRBV11-2, the J gene TRBJ2-5; D is unresolved. Germline lookup yields CDR1 SGHAT and CDR2 FQNNGV. V was trimmed by 0 bases and J by 2 bases, leaving 4 bases between them. There are 13 residues in the CDR3. CDR3 nucleotide sequence: TGTGCCAGCAGCTTAGAGTCTCAAGAGACCCAGTACTTC. The encoded protein is CASSLESQETQYF.

The CDR3 coding sequence is TGTGCCAGCAGTTTCGACAGGGGTGAGAGTGAAAAACTGTTTTTT. Protein product: CASSFDRGESEKLFF. V is TRBV28 and J is TRBJ1-4, with 8 nucleotides matching TRBD1. Per the germline V gene, CDR1 is MDHEN and CDR2 is SYDVKM. V trimming: 3 bases; J trimming: 7 bases; junction bases outside the gene matches: 7. CDR3 length: 15 residues.

The chain uses TRBV6-6 and TRBJ2-3; 8 nucleotides align to TRBD2. The J segment lost 3 bases and the V segment lost 6 bases, leaving 8 bases of the junction unmatched. Germline V gene data show CDR1 as MNHNY and CDR2 as SVGAGI (reference sequence). The CDR3 contains 15 residues. CDR3 residues: CASSPGRAGTDTQYF. The CDR3 nucleotides are TGTGCCAGCAGCCCCGGGAGGGCCGGGACAGATACGCAGTATTTT.

The genes are TRBV5-1 and TRBJ2-7; the match to TRBD1 covers 7 bases. CDR3 length equals 13 residues. J was trimmed by 5 bases and V by 4 bases; bases with no gene match: 6. Germline V gives CDR1 SGHRS, CDR2 YFSETQ. The CDR3 spells CASSTRQGHEQYF. For the CDR3, the DNA is TGCGCCAGCAGCACCCGACAGGGTCACGAGCAGTACTTC.

The V gene is TRBV5-1, the J gene TRBJ2-3, with 11 bases that match TRBD1. The CDR3 spans 13 residues. Per germline, CDR1 SGHRS and CDR2 YFSETQ. V lost 4 bases and J lost 8; bases outside the gene matches: 3. CDR3 sequence: CASSADRGPTQYF. CDR3 nucleotide sequence: TGCGCCAGCAGCGCGGACAGGGGGCCTACGCAGTATTTT.

On this clone: Additional DNA sequences in this sample encode the identical CDR3. The rearrangement joins TRBV28 to TRBJ2-6, with TRBD2 as a possible D gene (6 bases). The length of the CDR3 is 15 residues. The germline gives CDR1 MDHEN, CDR2 SYDVKM. V was trimmed by 3 bases and J by 2 bases, leaving 8 bases between them. The CDR3 DNA reads as TGTGCCAGCAGTTTGGGGGGTACTGGGGCCAACGTCCTGACTTTC. This translates into CASSLGGTGANVLTF. The full variable domain, completed using reference TRBV28 and TRBJ2-6, is DVKVTQSSRYLVKRTGEKVFLECVQDMDHENMFWYRQDPGLGLRLIYFSYDVKMKEKGDIPEGYSVSREKKERFSLILESASTNQTSMYLCASSLGGTGANVLTFGAGSRLTVL.

This rearrangement joins TRBV7-3 to TRBJ2-3; D is undetermined. The V end was cut by 5 bases, the J end by 6 bases, with 15 bases between. This CDR3 region has 14 residues. Per germline, CDR1 SGHTA and CDR2 FQGTGA. The CDR3 sequence is CASSQDGLRDTQYF. In DNA, the CDR3 is TGTGCCAGCAGCCAAGACGGCCTACGGGATACGCAGTATTTT.